This record concerns one TCR beta chain sequence. Its cognate antigen is unknown. The length of the CDR3 is 16 residues. Germline trimming cut 2 bases from V and 5 bases from J; bases unmatched to any gene: 9. Germline V lookup: CDR1 MNHEY, CDR2 SVGEGT. The data were taken from a study of blood T cells in healthy people across ages. A second roughly 7 to 12 cycle PCR used barcoded and J-beta primers. Every single cDNA molecule received a tag from a template-switch adaptor with 12 random nucleotides. Via MiXCR, TCRdb re-called the 5' RACE reads, giving one row per CDR3 protein. The repertoire holds about 1,800,000 distinct CDR3 sequences, with over 25% as singletons. Study results and caveats: Naive CD4+ cells and diversity were both higher in long-lived donors than in aged donors. PBMCs left unsorted prevented a conclusive naive versus antigen-experienced comparison. Older age coincided with a roughly linear decline in TCR beta diversity per million T cells.

The chain is built from TRBV6-2 or TRBV6-3 and TRBJ1-5; 7 nucleotides match TRBD1. Sequencing was performed on blood. This clonotype was obtained from a woman younger than 45 in good health. CDR3 sequence: CASSYEMTGMDQPQHF. In DNA, the CDR3 is TGTGCCAGCAGTTACGAAATGACAGGGATGGATCAGCCCCAGCATTTT.